These 4 T cell receptor beta chains were all obtained from the same sample, sequenced in a study of CD8+ T cells in alopecia areata. RNA was isolated and reverse transcribed to cDNA, the sequencing template. Profiled with immunoSEQ multiplex PCR; TCRdb holds only in-frame clones, not every one. The data hold roughly 210,000 clones, with 40% to 45% observed a single time. The treatment was: oral pan-JAK inhibitor, 5-10 mg twice daily. Sequences were derived from CD4+ T cells sorted from blood, sampled between weeks 36 and 40, from a patient treated with tofacitinib. Source of these receptors: a human donor with alopecia areata.

This chain links TRBV29-1 with TRBJ1-1; a weak D match, TRBD1 (5 bases). The germline V gene has CDR1 SQVTM and CDR2 ANQGSEA. There are 13 residues in the CDR3. Deletions cut 6 bases from V and 6 bases from J, with 17 bases between. This CDR3 reads CSVPWVGTAEAFF. CDR3 DNA sequence: TGCAGCGTCCCCTGGGTTGGGACCGCTGAAGCTTTCTTT.

This clone has only a few counts. V usage is TRBV19 and J usage is TRBJ1-2, with 7 nucleotides matching TRBD1. The germline gives CDR1 LNHDA, CDR2 SQIVND (reference sequence). The CDR3 consists of 15 residues. With 7 bases clipped from V and 1 base from J, the junction kept 9 bases outside the gene matches. In nucleotides, the CDR3 is TGTGCCAGTAAAGTACAGGGACAGCTTAACTATGGCTACACCTTC. It specifies CASKVQGQLNYGYTF.

This clone was seen ten or more times. V gene TRBV4-1 combines with J gene TRBJ1-2; D perhaps matches TRBD1 (6 bases). This CDR3 has 15 residues. Per germline, CDR1 MGHRA and CDR2 YSYEKL. V shed 2 bases and J shed 6 bases, with 16 bases lying between them. The CDR3 is CASSQSPDRLHGYTF. Here the CDR3 DNA reads TGCGCCAGCAGCCAAAGCCCCGACAGGCTTCATGGCTACACCTTC.

This chain joins TRBV4-1 and TRBJ2-7, with D perhaps TRBD1 (6 bases). V lost 3 bases to trimming and J lost 1 base, with 16 bases between them. Germline-derived CDR1 and CDR2 are MGHRA and YSYEKL. CDR3 length: 16 residues. CDR3 region: CASSHLDSRVSYEQYF. The CDR3, as DNA: TGCGCCAGCAGCCACTTGGACAGCCGAGTTTCCTACGAGCAGTACTTC.